Listed below are T cell receptor beta chains from one sample, sequenced in a study of identical twins. TCRdb called the 5' RACE reads again in MiXCR, with one record for every CDR3 protein. The table records under 250,000 distinct CDR3 sequences, 7% to 8.5% of them present only once. The same data also went into a second study, on yellow fever vaccine responses in identical twins.

The sequencing input was CD8+ T cells sorted from blood. These receptors all come from a woman aged 18-29 years in good health. Each CDR3 is given with its conserved first and last residue. D genes are given only for firm matches. Clone size is not always given. Where it is, it says once, few, many or a class for expanded clones.

- | TRBJ2-7 | TRBV7-9 | few | CASSRDLNYEQYF | TGTGCCAGCAGCCGGGACCTAAACTACGAGCAGTACTTC
TRBD2 | TRBJ2-1 | TRBV6-9 | - | CASSPGTSGGSDSYNEQFF | TGTGCCAGCAGTCCAGGGACTAGCGGGGGGTCAGATTCCTACAATGAGCAGTTCTTC
TRBD1 | TRBJ1-1 | TRBV3-1 | many | CASSPRDRGPLEGNTEAFF | TGTGCCAGCAGCCCCCGGGACAGGGGGCCATTGGAGGGGAACACTGAAGCTTTCTTT
TRBD2 | TRBJ2-2 | TRBV4-2 | - | CASSGTKMVAGGRTGELFF | TGTGCCAGCAGCGGTACGAAAATGGTAGCGGGAGGTCGCACCGGGGAGCTGTTTTTT
TRBD2 | TRBJ2-1 | TRBV7-9 | - | CASSLAREAYNEQFF | TGTGCCAGCAGCTTGGCGCGGGAGGCCTACAATGAGCAGTTCTTC
- | TRBJ1-5 | TRBV5-4 | few | CASSVGPGQPQHF | TGTGCCAGCAGCGTCGGCCCTGGTCAGCCCCAGCATTTT
TRBD1 | TRBJ1-2 | TRBV7-9 | - | CASSLASRQGQFYGYTF | TGTGCCAGCAGCTTAGCCTCGAGACAGGGGCAATTCTATGGCTACACCTTC
TRBD2 | TRBJ2-1 | TRBV9 | - | CASSVGGGGYNEQFF | TGTGCCAGCAGCGTAGGCGGGGGAGGATACAATGAGCAGTTCTTC
- | TRBJ2-2 | TRBV29-1 | many | CSVLDTNTGELFF | TGCAGCGTCCTCGACACCAACACCGGGGAGCTGTTTTTT
TRBD2 | TRBJ2-2 | TRBV12-3/TRBV12-4 | many | CASSKTSGSYTGELFF | TGTGCCAGCAGTAAGACTAGCGGGAGCTACACCGGGGAGCTGTTTTTT
- | TRBJ1-5 | TRBV20-1 | - | CCARDGSMGTHNQPQHF | TGCTGCGCTAGAGATGGGAGCATGGGAACTCACAATCAGCCCCAGCATTTT
- | TRBJ1-5 | TRBV5-1 | - | CASSLEGAGNQPQHF | TGCGCCAGCAGCTTGGAAGGGGCGGGCAATCAGCCCCAGCATTTT
- | TRBJ2-5 | TRBV5-1 | few | CASSLVRDETQYF | TGCGCCAGCAGCTTGGTACGGGATGAGACCCAGTACTTC
TRBD2 | TRBJ2-7 | TRBV13 | - | CASSTTSGLSSYEQYF | TGTGCCAGCAGCACGACTAGCGGGTTAAGCTCCTACGAGCAGTACTTC
TRBD1 | TRBJ2-1 | TRBV5-1 | many | CASSRPMGGQGDNEQFF | TGCGCCAGCAGCCGTCCCATGGGAGGACAGGGAGACAATGAGCAGTTCTTC
- | TRBJ1-2 | TRBV20-1 | - | CSARDPTRYGYTF | TGCAGTGCTAGAGATCCCACCCGGTATGGCTACACCTTC
TRBD1 | TRBJ1-4 | TRBV7-9 | - | CASSSDRELEEKLFF | TGTGCCAGCAGCTCGGACAGGGAGTTGGAGGAAAAACTGTTTTTT
TRBD1 | TRBJ2-5 | TRBV7-9 | - | CASSSPTGGRGTQYF | TGTGCCAGCAGCTCTCCGACAGGGGGGCGGGGGACCCAGTACTTC
- | TRBJ2-7 | TRBV12-3/TRBV12-4 | - | CASSLGRVPPYEQYF | TGTGCCAGCAGTTTGGGCAGAGTACCTCCGTACGAGCAGTACTTC
- | TRBJ2-3 | TRBV24-1 | few | CATSESGSADTQYF | TGTGCCACCAGTGAGAGCGGGTCCGCAGATACGCAGTATTTT
TRBD1 | TRBJ2-1 | TRBV11-3 | many | CASSLVEYTGDEQFF | TGTGCCAGCAGCCTAGTAGAGTACACAGGGGATGAGCAGTTCTTC
TRBD1 | TRBJ1-6 | TRBV5-1 | few | CASSPPGQGRFSPLHF | TGCGCCAGCAGCCCACCGGGACAGGGAAGATTTTCACCCCTCCACTTT
- | TRBJ2-1 | TRBV7-6 | - | CASSQTDNEQFF | TGTGCCAGCAGCCAGACAGACAATGAGCAGTTCTTC
TRBD2 | TRBJ2-1 | TRBV7-8 | few | CASSERVAGGWNEQFF | TGTGCCAGCAGCGAACGGGTAGCGGGAGGTTGGAATGAGCAGTTCTTC
- | TRBJ2-5 | TRBV4-1 | - | CASSQDGSTQETQYF | TGCGCCAGCAGCCAAGATGGCAGTACCCAAGAGACCCAGTACTTC
TRBD1 | TRBJ2-7 | TRBV7-8 | few | CASIEGQRPSPNYEQYF | TGTGCCAGCATCGAGGGACAGCGCCCTTCTCCTAACTACGAGCAGTACTTC
TRBD1 | TRBJ2-3 | TRBV6-1 | few | CASRRQGADTQYF | TGTGCCAGCAGACGACAGGGGGCAGATACGCAGTATTTT
TRBD2 | TRBJ2-3 | TRBV27 | - | CASSLRAGEVADTQYF | TGTGCCAGCAGTTTACGGGCGGGAGAGGTCGCCGATACGCAGTATTTT
TRBD1 | TRBJ1-1 | TRBV4-1 | - | CASSQDGTGTYTEAFF | TGCGCCAGCAGCCAAGACGGGACAGGGACCTACACTGAAGCTTTCTTT
- | TRBJ2-3 | TRBV4-1 | few | CASSPPRGPDTQYF | TGCGCCAGCAGCCCCCCGCGGGGACCAGATACGCAGTATTTT
TRBD1 | TRBJ1-2 | TRBV7-9 | few | CASATGDNYGYTF | TGTGCCAGCGCGACAGGGGACAACTATGGCTACACCTTC
TRBD1 | TRBJ2-2 | TRBV4-1 | - | CASSQGFPGTGVTGELFF | TGCGCCAGCAGCCAAGGATTCCCCGGGACAGGGGTTACCGGGGAGCTGTTTTTT
TRBD1 | TRBJ2-1 | TRBV2 | few | CASTVRGTVLNNEQFF | TGTGCCAGCACTGTCCGTGGGACAGTACTTAACAATGAGCAGTTCTTC
TRBD1 | TRBJ2-2 | TRBV6-1 | few | CASSAWTGGNTGELFF | TGTGCCAGCAGTGCCTGGACAGGGGGTAACACCGGGGAGCTGTTTTTT
- | TRBJ1-1 | TRBV20-1 | few | CCARDTPTRGMNTEAFF | TGCTGTGCTAGAGATACCCCCACCCGGGGGATGAACACTGAAGCTTTCTTT
- | TRBJ2-2 | TRBV29-1 | - | CSVNRVDTGELFF | TGCAGCGTTAACAGGGTGGACACCGGGGAGCTGTTTTTT
TRBD2 | TRBJ2-7 | TRBV20-1 | many | CSAHRGLGGRASYEQYF | TGCAGTGCCCACCGGGGGCTAGGCGGGAGGGCCTCCTACGAGCAGTACTTC
- | TRBJ2-5 | TRBV2 | - | CASSETPGRETQYF | TGTGCCAGCAGTGAAACGCCGGGGAGGGAGACCCAGTACTTC
- | TRBJ2-2 | TRBV28 | few | CASKGGFTGELFF | TGTGCCAGCAAGGGCGGGTTCACCGGGGAGCTGTTTTTT